This TCR beta chain was sequenced for a study of shared clonotypes between healthy human individuals (dated by TCRdb to between 2020 and 2021). A note on the overall study: Three men and two women, aged 18 to 49 years, made up the cohort. To increase sequencing depth and limit assay-specific biases, different laboratories used diverse techniques to prepare libraries and sequence TCR repertoires. The study deeply sequenced blood TCR repertoires of about 5 healthy adults to estimate repertoire size and the extent of clonotype sharing between individuals. Each donor's leukapheresis produced roughly between roughly 0.85 and 10 billion PBMCs. For each donor, three plates each were used for CD4 naive and CD4 memory, two plates were used for CD8 naive, and one plate was used for CD8 memory. Results and caveats for the whole study, not just this receptor: Pairwise subsampling led to the expectation that sequencing depth would affect the degree of clonotype sharing among donors. Naive subsets generally had larger estimated clonotype richness than memory subsets did. Higher generation probabilities were observed for clonotypes shared by all four sorted-subset donors than for non-shared clonotypes. Rarefaction of sorted-subset datasets indicated incomplete sequencing despite the large sequencing depth. Because the study included only a small number of donors, the genetic and exposure-history diversity represented was limited. Sharing across several donors was observed for around 5% of naive CD4, 3% to 3.5% of naive CD8, over 2% of memory CD4, and less than 0.45% of memory CD8 clonotypes. Sampling was restricted to blood, and TCR repertoires in tissues likely differ from the TCR repertoires found in blood.

Using the deep immunoSEQ assay, multiplex PCR amplified TCR CDR3 regions from genomic DNA. For each cell subset, the extracted genomic DNA was distributed evenly across all wells of several immunoSEQ 96-well plates, and each plate served as one replicate. For sorted subsets, each replicate PCR was loaded with approximately 190 ng genomic DNA, equivalent to about 30,000 T cell genomes. The purified libraries were quantified using a Qubit 3.0 fluorometer, sized with a Bioanalyzer 2100, and then quantified again using the KAPA Library Quantification kit. A separate single-read 150-cycle Illumina NextSeq 550 flow cell was used to sequence each immunoSEQ 96-well plate. The original methods were these. Because the immunoSEQ output included only junctional sequences and no quality scores, the filtering could not be the same as the filtering used for full-length reads. Sequences were annotated with PyIR, a Python wrapper for IgBLAST v1.9, and V/J genes and CDR3 were assigned using IMGT germline references. Reads were removed for weak V/J assignments (E-value above 1e-6), missing CDR3, stop codons, out-of-frame junctions, or ambiguous translated residues. V3J clonotypes were defined as sequences sharing an identical inferred V gene, J gene, and CDR3 amino acid sequence. Percentage overlap between repertoires was calculated by dividing the number of shared unique clonotypes by the size of the smaller repertoire. Repertoire richness was assessed with RTK rarefaction, the Chao1 estimator, and Recon v2.1 estimates of unobserved clonotypes. For all TCRbeta clonotypes obtained by the gDNA method from four donors, generation probabilities were computed with OLGA. TCRdb took this table from immuneACCESS and kept in-frame rearrangements with V and J called. Such tables lack part of the clones; where checked against another copy, unresolved V genes explain under half of the gap, and the rest is unexplained. For V, J and clone size, that table is used; D and trimming come from the DNA. The sample table contains around 330,000 clones; only one count was recorded for around 72% of them. The top ten hold approximately 10% of the sample.

Healthy HIV-negative adults with no recently reported acute infections or vaccinations were included as donors. Every donor was a Caucasian adult living in Nashville, Tennessee, USA. CD4+ T cells were enriched by magnetic negative selection, after which naive cells were positively selected on CD45RA and the negative fraction was taken as the memory subset. After blood collection by leukapheresis, PBMCs were isolated using Ficoll-Histopaque density gradient centrifugation and then cryopreserved in the vapor phase of liquid nitrogen. Purity and quantity of every magnetically sorted T cell population were checked by analytical flow cytometry. Genomic DNA was isolated from each sorted fraction and quantified by UV absorbance on a Nanodrop 2000c. This clone was observed once. The target of this receptor is not known. No much larger clonotype is one base removed from it; base qualities were not supplied.

The sequence was collected from a man younger than 45 in good health. Specimen: memory CD4+ T cells sorted from blood. The cell subset or site label, as the study defines it: CD45RA-negative fraction.

The CDR3 here reads CASSLLVWGEQYF. The bases read TGTGCCAGCAGCTTGCTGGTCTGGGGCGAGCAGTACTTC. The V and J genes are TRBV5-6 and TRBJ2-7; no D gene is confidently identified. Trimming at the junction amounts to 1 base on V and 6 bases on J, and the germline ends lie 11 bases apart. Via the germline V gene, CDR1 is SGHDT and CDR2 YYEEEE. Its CDR3 holds 13 amino acids, cysteine through phenylalanine. Kept here is only the CDR3 DNA, which spans 39 bases and is read in frame from base 1.